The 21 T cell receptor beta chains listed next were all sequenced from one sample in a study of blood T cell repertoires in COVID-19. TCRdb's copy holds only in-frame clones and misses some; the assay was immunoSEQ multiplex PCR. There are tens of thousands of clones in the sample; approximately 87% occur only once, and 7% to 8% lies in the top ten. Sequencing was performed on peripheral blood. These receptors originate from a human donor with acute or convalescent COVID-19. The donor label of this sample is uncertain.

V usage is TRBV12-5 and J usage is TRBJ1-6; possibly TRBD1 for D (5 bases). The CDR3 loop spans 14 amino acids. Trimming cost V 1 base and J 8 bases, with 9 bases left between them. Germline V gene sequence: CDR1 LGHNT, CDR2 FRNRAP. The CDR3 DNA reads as TGTGCTAGTGGTTTGGGCTCACAGGATTCACCCCTCCACTTT. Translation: CASGLGSQDSPLHF.

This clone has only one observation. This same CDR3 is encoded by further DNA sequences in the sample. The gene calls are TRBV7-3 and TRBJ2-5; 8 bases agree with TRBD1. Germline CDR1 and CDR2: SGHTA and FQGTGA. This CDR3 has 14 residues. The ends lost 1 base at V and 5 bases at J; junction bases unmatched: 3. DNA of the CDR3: TGTGCCAGCAGCTTAAAACAGGGGGGTGAGACCCAGTACTTC. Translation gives CASSLKQGGETQYF.

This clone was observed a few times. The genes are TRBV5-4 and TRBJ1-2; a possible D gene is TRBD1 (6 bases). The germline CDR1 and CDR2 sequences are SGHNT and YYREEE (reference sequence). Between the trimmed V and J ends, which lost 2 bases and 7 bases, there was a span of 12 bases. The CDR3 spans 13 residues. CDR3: CASSLQGASGYTF. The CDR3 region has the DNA TGTGCCAGCAGCTTACAGGGCGCGTCTGGCTACACCTTC. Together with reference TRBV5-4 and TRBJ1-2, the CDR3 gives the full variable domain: ETGVTQSPTHLIKTRGQQVTLRCSSQSGHNTVSWYQQALGQGPQFIFQYYREEENGRGNFPPRFSGLQFPNYSSELNVNALELDDSALYLCASSLQGASGYTFGSGTRLTVV.

CDR3 coding DNA: TGTGCCAGCAGCTCCCGACAGCTCCTAGACACTGAAGCTTTCTTT. Amino acids: CASSSRQLLDTEAFF. The rearrangement links TRBV7-9 to TRBJ1-1, with D tentatively TRBD1 (5 bases). CDR1 SEHNR and CDR2 FQNEAQ come from the germline V gene (reference sequence). Trimming pared 4 bases from V and 3 bases from J, leaving 15 bases between. The CDR3 extends over 15 amino acids.

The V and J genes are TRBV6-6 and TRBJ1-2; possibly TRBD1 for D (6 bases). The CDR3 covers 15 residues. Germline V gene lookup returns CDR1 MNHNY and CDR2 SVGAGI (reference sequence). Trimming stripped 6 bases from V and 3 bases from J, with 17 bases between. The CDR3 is CASSPDSVAYYGYTF. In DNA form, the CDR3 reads TGTGCCAGCAGCCCGGACAGCGTCGCTTACTATGGCTACACCTTC.

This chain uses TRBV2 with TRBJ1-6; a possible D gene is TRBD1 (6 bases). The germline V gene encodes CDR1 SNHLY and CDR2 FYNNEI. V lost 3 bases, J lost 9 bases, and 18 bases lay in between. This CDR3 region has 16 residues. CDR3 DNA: TGTGCCAGCAGTGATTGGAACAGGGTGGTCGGTTCACCCCTCCACTTT. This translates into CASSDWNRVVGSPLHF.

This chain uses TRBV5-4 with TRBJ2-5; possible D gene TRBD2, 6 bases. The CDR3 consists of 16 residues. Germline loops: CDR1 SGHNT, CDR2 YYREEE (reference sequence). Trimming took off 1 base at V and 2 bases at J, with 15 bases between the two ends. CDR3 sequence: CASSLSGGRGQETQYF. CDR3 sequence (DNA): TGTGCCAGCAGCTTGAGTGGGGGGAGAGGGCAAGAGACCCAGTACTTC.

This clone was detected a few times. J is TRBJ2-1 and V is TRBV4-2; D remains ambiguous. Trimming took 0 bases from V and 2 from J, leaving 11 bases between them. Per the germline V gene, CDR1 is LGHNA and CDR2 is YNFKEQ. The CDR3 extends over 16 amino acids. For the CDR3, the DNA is TGTGCCAGCAGCCAAGACCTTTCTGTCCCCTACAATGAGCAGTTCTTC. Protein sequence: CASSQDLSVPYNEQFF.

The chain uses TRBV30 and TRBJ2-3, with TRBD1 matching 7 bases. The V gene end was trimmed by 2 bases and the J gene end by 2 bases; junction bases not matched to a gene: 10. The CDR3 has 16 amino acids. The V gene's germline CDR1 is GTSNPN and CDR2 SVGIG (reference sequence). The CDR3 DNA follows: TGTGCCTGGAGTAGCCTCCGGGACAGAAACACAGATACGCAGTATTTT. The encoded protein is CAWSSLRDRNTDTQYF.

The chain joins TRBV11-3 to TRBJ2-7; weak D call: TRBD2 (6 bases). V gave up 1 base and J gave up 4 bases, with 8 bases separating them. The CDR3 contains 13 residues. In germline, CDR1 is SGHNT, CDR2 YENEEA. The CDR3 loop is CASSLGGDYEQYF. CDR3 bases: TGTGCCAGCAGCTTAGGCGGGGATTACGAGCAGTACTTC.

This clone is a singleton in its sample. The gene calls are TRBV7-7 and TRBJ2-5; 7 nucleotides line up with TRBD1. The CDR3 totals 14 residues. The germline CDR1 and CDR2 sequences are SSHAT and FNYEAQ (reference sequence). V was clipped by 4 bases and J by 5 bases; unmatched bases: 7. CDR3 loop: CASSSTGSIETQYF. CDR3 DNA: TGTGCCAGCAGCTCGACAGGGAGTATTGAGACCCAGTACTTC. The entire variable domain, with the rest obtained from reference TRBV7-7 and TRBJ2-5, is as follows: GAGVSQSPRYKVTKRGQDVTLRCDPISSHATLYWYQQALGQGPEFLTYFNYEAQPDKSGLPSDRFSAERPEGSISTLTIQRTEQRDSAMYRCASSSTGSIETQYFGPGTRLLVL.

The CDR3 DNA reads as TGTGCCAGCAGCTTCAGGGAGGCAGGCTTACAAGAGACCCAGTACTTC. Translation gives CASSFREAGLQETQYF. The chain uses TRBV5-4 and TRBJ2-5, with a weak D call TRBD2 (6 bases). The CDR3 runs 16 residues. Germline CDR1 reads SGHNT; CDR2 reads YYREEE (reference sequence). Trimming took off 2 bases at V and 2 bases at J, with 16 bases between the two ends.

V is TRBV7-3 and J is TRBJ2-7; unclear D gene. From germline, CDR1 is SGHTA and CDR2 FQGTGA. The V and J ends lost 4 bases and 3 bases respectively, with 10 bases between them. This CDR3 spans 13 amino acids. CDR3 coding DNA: TGTGCCAGCAGCTCAACCCCAGGCTACGAGCAGTACTTC. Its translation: CASSSTPGYEQYF. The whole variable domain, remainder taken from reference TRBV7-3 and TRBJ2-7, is GAGVSQTPSNKVTEKGKYVELRCDPISGHTALYWYRQSLGQGPEFLIYFQGTGAADDSGLPNDRFFAVRPEGSVSTLKIQRTERGDSAVYLCASSSTPGYEQYFGPGTRLTVT.

The CDR3: CASSARGGLFTDTQYF. Here the CDR3 DNA reads TGTGCCAGTAGTGCGCGCGGGGGCCTTTTCACAGATACGCAGTATTTT. The genes are TRBV19 and TRBJ2-3; D perhaps matches TRBD2 (7 bases). The CDR3 runs 16 residues. With 5 bases removed from V and 2 bases from J, the gap between germline ends came to 17 bases. Looked up from germline, CDR1 is LNHDA and CDR2 is SQIVND (reference sequence).

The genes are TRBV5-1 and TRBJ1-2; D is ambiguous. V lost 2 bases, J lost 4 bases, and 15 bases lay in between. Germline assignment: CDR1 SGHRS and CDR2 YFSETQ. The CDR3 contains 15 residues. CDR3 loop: CASSFGDLEGYGYTF. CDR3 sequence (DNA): TGCGCCAGCAGCTTTGGGGATCTAGAGGGCTATGGCTACACCTTC.

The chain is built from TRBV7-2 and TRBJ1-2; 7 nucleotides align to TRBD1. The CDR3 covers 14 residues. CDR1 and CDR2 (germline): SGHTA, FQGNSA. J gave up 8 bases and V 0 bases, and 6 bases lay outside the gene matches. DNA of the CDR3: TGTGCCAGCAGCTTAGCCCGGGACAGTGGAGGCTACACCTTC. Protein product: CASSLARDSGGYTF.

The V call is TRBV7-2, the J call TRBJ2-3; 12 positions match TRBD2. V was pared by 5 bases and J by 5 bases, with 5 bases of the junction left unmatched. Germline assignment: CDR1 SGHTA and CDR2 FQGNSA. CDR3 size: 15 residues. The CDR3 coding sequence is TGTGCCAGCAGCCCTCTAGCGGGGGGGGGAGATACGCAGTATTTT. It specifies CASSPLAGGGDTQYF.

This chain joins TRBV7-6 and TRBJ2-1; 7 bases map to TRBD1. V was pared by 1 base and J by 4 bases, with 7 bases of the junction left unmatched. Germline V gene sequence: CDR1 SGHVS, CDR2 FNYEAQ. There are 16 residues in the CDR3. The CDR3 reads CASSLESGQVYNEQFF. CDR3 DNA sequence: TGTGCCAGCAGCTTAGAAAGCGGACAGGTTTACAATGAGCAGTTCTTC.

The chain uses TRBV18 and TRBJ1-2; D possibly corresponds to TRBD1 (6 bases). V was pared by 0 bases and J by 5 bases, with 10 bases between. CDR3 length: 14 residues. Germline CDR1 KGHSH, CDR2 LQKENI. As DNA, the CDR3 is TGTGCCAGCTCACCACCCAGGACAGAATATGGCTACACCTTC. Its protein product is CASSPPRTEYGYTF.

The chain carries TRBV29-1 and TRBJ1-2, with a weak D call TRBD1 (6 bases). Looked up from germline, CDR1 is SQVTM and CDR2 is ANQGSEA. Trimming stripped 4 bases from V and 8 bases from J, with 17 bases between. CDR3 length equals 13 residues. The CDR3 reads CSVVRQDLGGYTF. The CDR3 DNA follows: TGCAGCGTTGTTCGACAGGACTTGGGGGGCTACACCTTC.

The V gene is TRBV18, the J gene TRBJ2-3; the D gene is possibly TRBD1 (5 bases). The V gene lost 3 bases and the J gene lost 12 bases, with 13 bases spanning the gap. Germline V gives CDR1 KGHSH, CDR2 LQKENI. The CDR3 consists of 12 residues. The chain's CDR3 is CASSPGQGEQYF. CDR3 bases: TGTGCCAGCTCACCGGGTCAGGGCGAACAGTATTTT. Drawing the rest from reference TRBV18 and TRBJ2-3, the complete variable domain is NAGVMQNPRHLVRRRGQEARLRCSPMKGHSHVYWYRQLPEEGLKFMVYLQKENIIDESGMPKERFSAEFPKEGPSILRIQQVVRGDSAAYFCASSPGQGEQYFGPGTRLTVL.